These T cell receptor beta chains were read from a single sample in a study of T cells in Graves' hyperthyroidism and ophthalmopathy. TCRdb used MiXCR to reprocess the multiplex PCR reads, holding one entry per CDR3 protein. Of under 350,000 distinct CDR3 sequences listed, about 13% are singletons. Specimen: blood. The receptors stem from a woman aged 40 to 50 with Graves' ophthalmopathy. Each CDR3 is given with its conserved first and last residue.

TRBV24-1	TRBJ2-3	CATSDPPPDTQYF
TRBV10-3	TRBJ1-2	CAIGEGLQNYGYTF
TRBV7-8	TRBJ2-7	CASSVTTFSYEQYF
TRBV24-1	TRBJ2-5	CATSEGEQETQYF
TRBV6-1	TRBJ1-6	CASIPRGNSPLHF
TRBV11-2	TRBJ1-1	CASSFTGAPRGTEAFF
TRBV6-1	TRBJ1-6	CASSEMAGGGRTSPLHF
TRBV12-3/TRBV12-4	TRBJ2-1	CASSLRLAGHNEQFF
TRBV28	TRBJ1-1	CASSLDLARARRLNTEAFF
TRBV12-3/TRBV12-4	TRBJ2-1	CASSLRWEQFF
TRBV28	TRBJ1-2	CATRRGNDYGYTF
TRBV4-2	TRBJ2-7	CASSPTDSGSYEQYF
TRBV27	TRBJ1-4	CASSFQQGIGEKLFF
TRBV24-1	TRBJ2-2	CATQSVDTGELFF
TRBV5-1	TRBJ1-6	CASSFGRGGNSPLHF
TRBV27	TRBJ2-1	CASSLRTGLNEQFF
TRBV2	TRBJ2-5	CATLLAEETQYF
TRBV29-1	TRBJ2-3	CSSVSGSTDTQYF
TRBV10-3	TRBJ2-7	CATKNHPGAGVYERSYEQYF
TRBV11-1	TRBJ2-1	CASSLGFQQFF
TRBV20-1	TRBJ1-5	CSASGPSNQPQHF
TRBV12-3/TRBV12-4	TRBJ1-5	CASTYRADQPQHF
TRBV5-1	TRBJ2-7	CASSFASLDYEQYF
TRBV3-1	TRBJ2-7	CASSPRLAGPFYEQYF